This T cell receptor (beta chain) is drawn from a study of vaccination effects on CD4 cells after COVID-19. Subsequent to a culture period of more than 9 days, CD4+ T cells were isolated. Participants were vaccinated with two doses of either the BNT162b2 or mRNA-1273 vaccine. The protocol was immunoSEQ multiplex PCR, while the TCRdb copy is restricted to in-frame clones and leaves out a portion. The data show about 66,000 clones, around 80% seen once. A remark on this clone: Its target is unknown.

The CDR3 extends over 14 amino acids. Germline V CDR1 and CDR2: SNHLY, FYNNEI. V lost 5 bases and J lost 10; bases outside the gene matches: 5. The source is a human donor who received a COVID-19 vaccine. Material: CD4+ T cells from PBMCs cultured without peptide, obtained after COVID-19 vaccination. This chain joins TRBV2 and TRBJ1-6; TRBD1 matches at 10 bases. CDR3 sequence (DNA): TGTGCCAGCAGTATTGGACAGGGGGTATCACCCCTCCACTTT. This sequence encodes CASSIGQGVSPLHF.